This T cell receptor (beta chain) was sequenced for a study of CD8+ T cells in alopecia areata. The overall study: After 6 to 18 months of tofacitinib, follow-up continued 6 months off drug.

In germline, CDR1 is MGHDK, CDR2 SYGVNS. This CDR3 is 15 amino acids long. V dropped 3 bases and J dropped 3; count of bases not matched to a gene: 6. Treatment reported: oral pan-JAK inhibitor, 5-10 mg twice daily. Isolated RNA was reverse transcribed into cDNA used as the sequencing template. Produced via immunoSEQ multiplex PCR; TCRdb's table is partial and in-frame only. The data hold some 200,000 clones, with 50% to 60% observed a single time. V gene TRBV25-1 combines with J gene TRBJ2-5, with 8 bases that match TRBD1. The clonotype comes from a human donor with alopecia areata. Here the sequenced sample was CD4+ T cells sorted from blood, taken at week 4, from a patient treated with tofacitinib. The CDR3 loop reads CASSEFGQGKETQYF. As DNA, the CDR3 is TGTGCCAGCAGTGAGTTTGGACAGGGCAAAGAGACCCAGTACTTC.